These 30 T cell receptor beta chains originate from one sample sequenced in a study of blood T cell repertoires in COVID-19. TCRdb's copy holds only in-frame clones and misses some; the assay was immunoSEQ multiplex PCR. Of more than 250,000 clones detected, less than 90% appear once; the ten largest clones hold about 4.5%. Sequenced input: peripheral blood. These receptors came from a man aged 55 to 69 who had recovered from COVID-19.

Remarks on this clone: Other DNA sequences in this specimen translate into the identical CDR3. The V gene is TRBV5-4, the J gene TRBJ1-1, with TRBD1 identical over 7 bases. V dropped 5 bases and J dropped 4; count of bases not matched to a gene: 5. This CDR3 contains 13 residues. Germline values: CDR1 SGHNT, CDR2 YYREEE (reference sequence). The CDR3 sequence: CASSRTGSTEAFF. The CDR3 DNA follows: TGTGCCAGCAGTCGGACAGGCAGCACTGAAGCTTTCTTT.

The CDR3: CASKGLLAGNTIYF. The CDR3 DNA follows: TGTGCCAGCAAGGGACTGTTAGCTGGAAACACCATATATTTT. V and J are TRBV2 and TRBJ1-3, with D perhaps matching TRBD1 (5 bases). The CDR3 loop spans 14 amino acids. Per germline, CDR1 SNHLY and CDR2 FYNNEI. Trimming left V 7 bases short and J 2 bases short, with 12 bases between.

The table lists this clone with a few counts. The CDR3 is CASSLRGQITLSEAFF. DNA for the CDR3: TGTGCCAGCAGTCTCAGGGGGCAGATTACTCTATCGGAAGCTTTCTTT. The gene calls are TRBV28 and TRBJ1-1; the match to TRBD1 covers 8 bases. Germline V lookup: CDR1 MDHEN, CDR2 SYDVKM. CDR3 length: 16 residues. V lost 5 bases, J lost 8 bases, and 16 bases stayed unmatched.

This clone has only one observation. The genes are TRBV15 and TRBJ1-3; D unresolved. This CDR3 is 14 amino acids long. Per the germline V gene, CDR1 is LNHNV and CDR2 is YYDKDF (reference sequence). The V and J ends lost 7 bases and 0 bases respectively, with 10 bases between them. The chain's CDR3 is CATTPGGSGNTIYF. CDR3 nucleotide sequence: TGTGCCACCACACCGGGAGGCTCTGGAAACACCATATATTTT.

This chain connects TRBV7-2 to TRBJ2-3, with D uncertain. CDR1 SGHTA and CDR2 FQGNSA come from the germline V gene. This CDR3 region has 13 residues. Trimming took off 5 bases at V and 4 bases at J, with 10 bases between the two ends. CDR3 protein: CASSTRSPDTQYF. CDR3 nucleotide sequence: TGTGCCAGCAGCACACGATCCCCAGATACGCAGTATTTT. Looking up the rest from reference TRBV7-2 and TRBJ2-3 gives the full variable domain: GAGVSQSPSNKVTEKGKDVELRCDPISGHTALYWYRQSLGQGLEFLIYFQGNSAPDKSGLPSDRFSAERTGGSVSTLTIQRTQQEDSAVYLCASSTRSPDTQYFGPGTRLTVL.

The chain carries TRBV12-3 or TRBV12-4 and TRBJ2-1; D is unclear. Trimming pared 2 bases from V and 2 bases from J, leaving 4 bases between. The CDR3 is made up of 13 amino acids. The CDR3 bases are TGTGCCAGCAGTTTACCCACCTACAATGAGCAGTTCTTC. It yields the protein CASSLPTYNEQFF.

This clone was counted many times. J is TRBJ2-7 and V is TRBV2; D is perhaps TRBD2 (7 bases). The CDR3 sequence is 13 residues long. V dropped 10 bases and J dropped 5 bases, with 18 bases sitting between them. Germline values: CDR1 SNHLY, CDR2 FYNNEI. CDR3 sequence reads: CATTAGGLDEQYF. CDR3 bases: TGTGCCACAACTGCCGGGGGGCTCGACGAGCAGTACTTC.

This clone was seen just once. The chain recombines TRBV5-1 with TRBJ2-5, with 9 positions matching TRBD1. This CDR3 contains 17 residues. V was pared by 0 bases and J by 5 bases, with 11 bases of the junction left unmatched. Germline V gene sequence: CDR1 SGHRS, CDR2 YFSETQ. Written as DNA, the CDR3 is TGCGCCAGCAGCTTGGCTCCGACAGGGGGTTCGGGGGAGACCCAGTACTTC. It encodes CASSLAPTGGSGETQYF.

This clone came up once. The V and J genes are TRBV9 and TRBJ2-1; the match to TRBD2 covers 12 bases. The V gene end was trimmed by 6 bases and the J gene end by 4 bases; junction bases not matched to a gene: 5. From germline, CDR1 is SGDLS and CDR2 YYNGEE. The CDR3 sequence is 15 residues long. DNA for the CDR3: TGTGCCAGCAACAAAGGGACTAGCGGGTACAATGAGCAGTTCTTC. Translation: CASNKGTSGYNEQFF.

The V gene is TRBV5-4, the J gene TRBJ2-7; the match to TRBD2 covers 8 bases. This CDR3 comprises 17 residues. From germline, CDR1 is SGHNT and CDR2 YYREEE (reference sequence). Trimming removed 4 bases from V and 3 bases from J; junction bases left unmatched: 15. CDR3 amino acids: CASSRAGGTFGGYEQYF. The CDR3 nucleotides are TGTGCCAGCAGCAGGGCGGGAGGAACCTTTGGTGGCTACGAGCAGTACTTC.

V is TRBV28 and J is TRBJ2-7, with D perhaps matching TRBD1 (5 bases). Germline values: CDR1 MDHEN, CDR2 SYDVKM. This CDR3 is 13 amino acids long. V was trimmed by 5 bases and J by 0 bases, leaving 8 bases between them. The CDR3 loop is CASSRQHSYEQYF. DNA of the CDR3: TGTGCCAGCAGTAGACAGCACTCCTACGAGCAGTACTTC.

V gene TRBV5-4 combines with J gene TRBJ2-7; 8 bases are shared with TRBD2. V shed 1 base and J 1 base; nucleotides not matched to a gene: 4. The CDR3 runs to 15 residues. The germline V gene encodes CDR1 SGHNT and CDR2 YYREEE (reference sequence). CDR3 in DNA: TGTGCCAGCAGCTTGCCGGGAGGGATATCCTACGAGCAGTACTTC. Its translation is CASSLPGGISYEQYF. Full variable domain (outside the CDR3, taken from reference TRBV5-4 and TRBJ2-7): ETGVTQSPTHLIKTRGQQVTLRCSSQSGHNTVSWYQQALGQGPQFIFQYYREEENGRGNFPPRFSGLQFPNYSSELNVNALELDDSALYLCASSLPGGISYEQYFGPGTRLTVT.

This clone was seen more than once but under ten times. V usage is TRBV29-1 and J usage is TRBJ2-7; weak D call: TRBD1 (6 bases). Germline-derived CDR1 and CDR2 are SQVTM and ANQGSEA. Trimming left V 6 bases short and J 4 bases short, with 10 bases between. The CDR3 spans 11 residues. The CDR3 spells CSVEDSYEQYF. CDR3 coding DNA: TGCAGCGTGGAGGACAGTTACGAGCAGTACTTC.

The chain recombines TRBV9 with TRBJ2-7, with D perhaps TRBD2 (7 bases). The CDR3 has 13 residues. Deletions cut 4 bases from V and 6 bases from J, with 14 bases between. CDR1 is SGDLS and CDR2 is YYNGEE in the germline V gene. The CDR3 protein is CASSPGGGSEQYF. The CDR3 DNA reads TGTGCCAGCAGCCCAGGCGGGGGCAGCGAGCAGTACTTC.

The rearrangement uses TRBV6-5 and TRBJ1-5; 9 bases line up with TRBD1. The germline CDR1 and CDR2 sequences are MNHEY and SVGAGI. This CDR3 has 15 amino acids. J was trimmed by 1 base and V by 6 bases; bases with no gene match: 4. The CDR3 DNA follows: TGTGCCAGCAGGAAGGGACAGGGCAGCAATCAGCCCCAGCATTTT. It codes for CASRKGQGSNQPQHF.

The V gene is TRBV29-1, the J gene TRBJ1-3; D unresolved. CDR1 is SQVTM, CDR2 ANQGSEA, per germline. The CDR3 sequence is 13 residues long. Trimming shortened V by 7 bases and J by 2 bases, and 12 bases separated the two germline ends. Here the CDR3 reads CSGLSVAGNTIYF. CDR3 sequence (DNA): TGCAGCGGCCTCAGCGTAGCTGGAAACACCATATATTTT.

The V call is TRBV11-2, the J call TRBJ2-7; 7 bases match TRBD2. The ends lost 0 bases at V and 0 bases at J; junction bases unmatched: 8. CDR3 length: 17 amino acids. Per the germline V gene, CDR1 is SGHAT and CDR2 is FQNNGV. CDR3 sequence: CASSLEYGGSSSYEQYF. The CDR3 DNA is TGTGCCAGCAGCTTAGAATACGGGGGGTCCTCCTCCTACGAGCAGTACTTC.

This clone appeared a single time. The chain is built from TRBV5-1 and TRBJ1-1; unclear D gene. Per germline, CDR1 SGHRS and CDR2 YFSETQ. This CDR3 contains 15 residues. V was clipped by 4 bases and J by 5 bases, with 18 bases between them. The CDR3 here is CASSIKAGDTTEAFF. The DNA of the CDR3 is TGCGCCAGCAGCATTAAAGCCGGGGATACAACTGAAGCTTTCTTT.

The chain couples TRBV28 to TRBJ1-2; D ambiguous. The CDR3 loop spans 15 amino acids. Germline CDR1 MDHEN, CDR2 SYDVKM. Trimming pared 5 bases from V and 2 bases from J, leaving 15 bases between. The CDR3 region has the DNA TGTGCCAGCAGTCTAGAGAGAGGGCTGAACTATGGCTACACCTTC. Its translation is CASSLERGLNYGYTF.

The chain employs TRBV2 and TRBJ1-2, with 9 bases that match TRBD1. The CDR3 has 14 amino acids. Germline loops: CDR1 SNHLY, CDR2 FYNNEI. Trimming at V came to 2 bases and at J to 7 bases, leaving 5 bases not matched to a gene. The CDR3 nucleotides are TGTGCCAGCAGTGAAATGGGACAGGGAGTTGGCTACACCTTC. Translation: CASSEMGQGVGYTF.

This sequence joins TRBV9 and TRBJ2-5; 13 nucleotides match TRBD2. This CDR3 comprises 17 residues. CDR1 is SGDLS and CDR2 is YYNGEE in the germline V gene. Germline trimming cut 3 bases from V and 2 bases from J; bases unmatched to any gene: 7. CDR3 DNA: TGTGCCAGCAGCGATGGGACTAGCGGGGTTCTACAAGAGACCCAGTACTTC. As protein: CASSDGTSGVLQETQYF.

This clone was detected once. The rearrangement links TRBV5-1 to TRBJ1-5; TRBD1 matches at 7 bases. V trimming: 0 bases; J trimming: 4 bases; junction bases outside the gene matches: 4. Germline V gene data show CDR1 as SGHRS and CDR2 as YFSETQ. The CDR3 runs 15 residues. The CDR3 reads CASSLGTGTNQPQHF. The CDR3 DNA reads TGCGCCAGCAGCTTGGGGACAGGTACTAATCAGCCCCAGCATTTT.

The V call is TRBV18, the J call TRBJ2-1, with 16 positions matching TRBD2. Germline CDR1 KGHSH, CDR2 LQKENI. CDR3 length equals 17 residues. Trimming took 3 bases from V and 4 from J; bases not matched to a gene: 3. DNA for the CDR3: TGTGCCAGCTCACCTCCGGGACTAGCGGGAGGGTACAATGAGCAGTTCTTC. It specifies CASSPPGLAGGYNEQFF.

This clone was seen once. A read error may account for a junction end that differs from germline. The chain couples TRBV7-7 to TRBJ2-2; a weak D match, TRBD2 (7 bases). Per the germline V gene, CDR1 is SSHAT and CDR2 is FNYEAQ (reference sequence). The CDR3 is 17 amino acids. The CDR3 DNA reads TGTGCTAGCAGCCCCGCGCAGTTGGGGGGGGCGACCGGGGAGCTGTTTTTT. It codes for CASSPAQLGGATGELFF.

The V call is TRBV12-3 or TRBV12-4, the J call TRBJ1-4; D not certain. CDR3 size: 13 residues. V gave up 6 bases and J gave up 5 bases, with 10 bases separating them. This CDR3 reads CASRRLRNEKLFF. CDR3 sequence (DNA): TGTGCCAGCAGGCGACTTCGCAATGAAAAACTGTTTTTT.

The CDR3 DNA reads as TGTGCCAGCAGCAAGACAGGGGCGAGCTCCTACGAGCAGTACTTC. Amino acid sequence: CASSKTGASSYEQYF. The chain uses TRBV3-1 (or the pseudogene TRBV3-2) and TRBJ2-7, with TRBD1 matching 8 bases. The germline V gene encodes CDR1 LGHDT and CDR2 YNNKEL (reference sequence). V gave up 5 bases and J gave up 0 bases; unmatched junction bases: 6. CDR3 size: 15 residues.

This chain uses TRBV5-4 with TRBJ1-1, with 10 bases that match TRBD1. The CDR3 extends over 14 amino acids. After removal of 4 bases from V and 6 bases from J, the junction contained 6 bases not matched to a gene. Germline CDR1 is SGHNT and CDR2 is YYREEE (reference sequence). This CDR3 reads CASSLGQGRAEAFF. The CDR3 DNA sequence: TGTGCCAGCAGCCTGGGACAGGGGCGCGCTGAAGCTTTCTTT. Together with reference TRBV5-4 and TRBJ1-1, the CDR3 gives the full variable domain: ETGVTQSPTHLIKTRGQQVTLRCSSQSGHNTVSWYQQALGQGPQFIFQYYREEENGRGNFPPRFSGLQFPNYSSELNVNALELDDSALYLCASSLGQGRAEAFFGQGTRLTVV.

This clone was detected only a few times. This chain links TRBV3-1 (or the pseudogene TRBV3-2) with TRBJ2-5; no clear D gene. This CDR3 is 11 amino acids long. The V end lost 5 bases, the J end lost 4 bases, and 5 bases lay between the germline ends. Germline lookup yields CDR1 LGHDT and CDR2 YNNKEL (reference sequence). The CDR3 DNA follows: TGTGCCAGCAGCAACGGAGAGACCCAGTACTTC. This encodes CASSNGETQYF.

The rearrangement uses TRBV29-1 and TRBJ1-1; D gene uncertain. The CDR3 spans 13 residues. V was clipped by 0 bases and J by 0 bases, with 5 bases between them. CDR1 SQVTM and CDR2 ANQGSEA come from the germline V gene. CDR3 DNA sequence: TGCAGCGTTGAAGATCCTATGAACACTGAAGCTTTCTTT. Translating gives CSVEDPMNTEAFF.

A few counts support this clone. This chain connects TRBV29-1 to TRBJ2-1; 7 bases fit TRBD2. Germline assignment: CDR1 SQVTM and CDR2 ANQGSEA. V gave up 7 bases and J gave up 1 base; unmatched junction bases: 10. The CDR3 totals 15 residues. In DNA, the CDR3 is TGCAGCGCTGAGCTATCAGCGGGGTCCTACAATGAGCAGTTCTTC. Protein: CSAELSAGSYNEQFF.